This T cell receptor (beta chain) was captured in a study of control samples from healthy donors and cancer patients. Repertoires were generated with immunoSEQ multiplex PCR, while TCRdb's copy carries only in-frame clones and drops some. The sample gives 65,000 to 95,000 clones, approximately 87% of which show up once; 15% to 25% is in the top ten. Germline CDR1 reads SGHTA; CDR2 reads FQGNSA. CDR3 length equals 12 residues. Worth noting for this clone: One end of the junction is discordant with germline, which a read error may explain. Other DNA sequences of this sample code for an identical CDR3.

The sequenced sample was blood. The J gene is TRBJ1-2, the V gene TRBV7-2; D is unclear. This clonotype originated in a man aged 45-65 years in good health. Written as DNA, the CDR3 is TGTGCCAGCAGCTTAGCGGTGGGCGGCTACACCTTT. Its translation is CASSLAVGGYTF.